The clone carrying this TCR beta chain has ten or more counts. Antigen unknown. The data belong to a study of CD8 T cells in ankylosing spondylitis. TCRdb itself ran the 5' RACE reads through MiXCR, one entry per CDR3 protein. The repertoire consists of some 130,000 distinct CDR3 sequences, with about 7% occurring once and the leading ten covering roughly 12%. Overall study results and limits: The study identified a TCR beta motif of under 10 highly homologous variants that appeared characteristic of ankylosing spondylitis blood.

CDR1 and CDR2 (germline): MNHEY, SVGEGT. This CDR3 spans 13 amino acids. The J segment lost 6 bases and the V segment lost 6 bases, leaving 4 bases of the junction unmatched. The chain is built from TRBV6-2 or TRBV6-3 and TRBJ1-5; TRBD1 aligns across 8 bases. What was sequenced was blood, either unsorted or a sorted T cell fraction (not recorded which). The receptor was isolated from a female donor with ankylosing spondylitis or in good health (not recorded which). The CDR3 reads CASRQGEPQPQHF. DNA for the CDR3: TGTGCCAGCAGACAGGGGGAACCTCAGCCCCAGCATTTT.